Sequencing of this T cell receptor beta chain was carried out in a study of T cell responses to AZD1222 COVID-19 vaccine. Repertoires were generated with immunoSEQ multiplex PCR, while TCRdb's copy carries only in-frame clones and drops some. The profile shows about 180,000 clones, 91% of them singletons. Study-wide results and caveats: Among the donors, most were white British and more were female, and clonal diversity was possibly underestimated. Nearly half of spike-specific TCRs reportedly target variant regions that are unmutated in the B.1.351 and B.1.1.7 variants.

Trimming took 4 bases from V and 7 from J, leaving 15 bases between them. The V gene's germline CDR1 is SGHRS and CDR2 YFSETQ. CDR3 length equals 14 residues. A word on this clone: Its antigen is unknown.

The receptor's source is an adult in good health. V and J are TRBV5-1 and TRBJ1-5; D may be TRBD1 (5 bases). Material: peripheral blood, obtained on day 0 of AZD1222 vaccination. The CDR3 bases are TGCGCCAGCAGCGATCAGGGTACGGGCCAGCCCCAGCATTTT. Its translation is CASSDQGTGQPQHF.